Listed below are T cell receptor beta chains from one sample, sequenced in a study of T cells in Graves' hyperthyroidism and ophthalmopathy. TCRdb re-analysed the multiplex PCR reads in MiXCR, keeping a single row per CDR3 protein. The sample holds about 560,000 distinct CDR3 sequences, 15% to 18% seen once. Input material: blood. The origin of the receptors is a woman in her twenties or thirties with Graves' hyperthyroidism. Both conserved end residues are part of each CDR3. The order of the fields is CDR3 protein, CDR3 DNA, D gene, clone size, J gene, V gene. D genes are given only for firm matches. Some rows have no size entry. The others give once, few or many, or a class for an expanded clone.

CASSLVPGVKSGYTF | TGTGCCAGCAGTTTAGTTCCAGGGGTGAAGTCTGGCTACACCTTC | - | many | TRBJ1-2 | TRBV12-3/TRBV12-4
CASSFLQGSYEQYF | TGCGCCAGCAGCTTTTTACAGGGCTCCTACGAGCAGTACTTC | - | many | TRBJ2-7 | TRBV5-1
CASSSQGQGEYEQYF | TGTGCCAGCAGTTCCCAGGGACAGGGAGAGTACGAGCAGTACTTC | TRBD1 | - | TRBJ2-7 | TRBV27
CASSVEDSNQPQHF | TGCGCCAGCAGTGTCGAGGATAGCAATCAGCCCCAGCATTTT | - | many | TRBJ1-5 | TRBV10-2
CASSQKTGSYEQYF | TGCGCCAGCAGCCAAAAGACAGGTTCCTACGAGCAGTACTTC | - | - | TRBJ2-7 | TRBV4-1
CSASGRLTHNEQFF | TGCAGTGCTAGCGGCCGTCTTACCCACAATGAGCAGTTCTTC | - | - | TRBJ2-1 | TRBV20-1
CASGDRGSSGRFNNEQFF | TGTGCCAGCGGGGACAGGGGGTCTAGCGGGAGGTTTAACAATGAGCAGTTCTTC | - | few | TRBJ2-1 | TRBV27
CSARPNYNEQFF | TGCAGTGCTAGGCCGAACTATAATGAGCAGTTCTTC | - | few | TRBJ2-1 | TRBV20-1
CASSGVTGSGANVLTF | TGTGCCAGCAGTGGGGTGACAGGGTCTGGGGCCAACGTCCTGACTTTC | TRBD1 | few | TRBJ2-6 | TRBV11-1
CASSLVGAGTDTQYF | TGTGCCAGCAGCCTGGTCGGAGCCGGAACAGATACGCAGTATTTT | - | - | TRBJ2-3 | TRBV11-2
CASSLRPGRAFF | TGTGCCAGCAGTCTTAGGCCGGGTCGAGCTTTCTTT | - | many | TRBJ1-1 | TRBV28
CATSRDLGHEKLFF | TGTGCCACCAGCAGAGATCTGGGACACGAAAAACTGTTTTTT | - | - | TRBJ1-4 | TRBV15
CASIGLGAGELFF | TGTGCCAGCATCGGACTAGGCGCCGGGGAGCTGTTTTTT | TRBD2 | many | TRBJ2-2 | TRBV2
CASSISNLGLAGGTYNEQFF | TGTGCCAGTAGTATCAGCAACCTAGGACTAGCCGGGGGGACCTACAATGAGCAGTTCTTC | TRBD2 | few | TRBJ2-1 | TRBV19
CSVDRAGGVNEQFF | TGCAGCGTTGATCGCGCGGGAGGGGTCAATGAGCAGTTCTTC | TRBD2 | many | TRBJ2-1 | TRBV29-1
CASSLATQTNEQFF | TGTGCCAGCAGCTTAGCGACGCAGACCAATGAGCAGTTCTTC | - | few | TRBJ2-1 | TRBV7-3
CSARDNLAVYNEQFF | TGCAGTGCTAGAGATAATCTAGCGGTGTACAATGAGCAGTTCTTC | TRBD2 | many | TRBJ2-1 | TRBV20-1
CASSFIQREVYEQYF | TGTGCCAGCAGTTTCATCCAGCGGGAGGTATACGAGCAGTACTTC | TRBD2 | many | TRBJ2-7 | TRBV28
CASSLAWGFDNEQFF | TGTGCCAGCAGCTTAGCCTGGGGTTTCGACAATGAGCAGTTCTTC | - | few | TRBJ2-1 | TRBV7-2
CASSPSYYIARITDTQYF | TGTGCCAGCAGCCCCTCCTACTATATAGCGAGGATCACAGATACGCAGTATTTT | - | - | TRBJ2-3 | TRBV7-8
CAISAQGLVIGAFF | TGTGCCATCAGTGCTCAGGGTTTAGTAATCGGAGCTTTCTTT | - | few | TRBJ1-1 | TRBV10-3
CASSDTGTSGTDTQYF | TGCGCCAGCAGTGACACCGGGACTAGCGGCACAGATACGCAGTATTTT | TRBD2 | many | TRBJ2-3 | TRBV10-1
CATSSFITSGTYEQYF | TGTGCCACCAGCAGTTTTATAACTAGCGGGACCTACGAGCAGTACTTC | TRBD2 | - | TRBJ2-7 | TRBV15
CASSQDLKTEYNEQFF | TGCGCCAGCAGCCAAGATCTGAAGACCGAGTACAATGAGCAGTTCTTC | - | few | TRBJ2-1 | TRBV4-3
CASSLGLAGVSEQFF | TGCGCCAGCAGCTTGGGCCTAGCGGGAGTCAGTGAGCAGTTCTTC | TRBD2 | once | TRBJ2-1 | TRBV5-1
CASSLMMVNTEAFF | TGTGCCAGCAGCTTAATGATGGTAAACACTGAAGCTTTCTTT | - | many | TRBJ1-1 | TRBV11-2
CASSPRGSGRAADTQYF | TGTGCCAGCAGCCCCCGTGGGAGCGGGAGGGCGGCAGATACGCAGTATTTT | TRBD2 | - | TRBJ2-3 | TRBV13
CAINLQGAGTEAFF | TGTGCCATCAATTTACAGGGGGCTGGGACTGAAGCTTTCTTT | TRBD1 | - | TRBJ1-1 | TRBV10-3
CASSWTSSYEQYF | TGTGCCAGCAGCTGGACATCCTCCTACGAGCAGTACTTC | - | many | TRBJ2-7 | TRBV6-1
CASSEMGGRNFQYF | TGTGCCAGCAGTGAAATGGGAGGGCGGAATTTTCAGTACTTC | TRBD2 | once | TRBJ2-4 | TRBV6-1
CASSPSLGTSYQETQYF | TGCGCCAGCAGCCCCTCCCTCGGGACTAGTTACCAAGAGACCCAGTACTTC | TRBD2 | - | TRBJ2-5 | TRBV4-3
CATSDRGPTDTQYF | TGTGCCACCAGTGACCGGGGACCCACAGATACGCAGTATTTT | - | - | TRBJ2-3 | TRBV24-1
CASSYSGRTNTDTQYF | TGTGCCAGCAGTTACTCGGGGAGAACTAACACAGATACGCAGTATTTT | - | few | TRBJ2-3 | TRBV6-6
CASSLSPTSGSDEQYF | TGTGCCAGCAGCCTATCCCCGACTAGCGGGAGTGACGAGCAGTACTTC | TRBD2 | few | TRBJ2-7 | TRBV4-2
CASSPVTTSVQETQYF | TGTGCCAGCAGCCCGGTTACTACTAGCGTTCAAGAGACCCAGTACTTC | TRBD2 | many | TRBJ2-5 | TRBV5-5
CASSLAPLTYEQYF | TGCGCCAGCAGCTTGGCCCCCCTCACTTACGAGCAGTACTTC | - | many | TRBJ2-7 | TRBV5-1
CASSPAGGRYSYEQYF | TGTGCCAGCAGTCCTGCTGGCGGGAGGTACTCCTACGAGCAGTACTTC | TRBD2 | few | TRBJ2-7 | TRBV7-2
CASSSQTGTDNIQYF | TGCGCCAGCAGCTCACAAACCGGGACCGACAACATTCAGTACTTC | - | - | TRBJ2-4 | TRBV5-1
CAIIPEYRTSGNTIYF | TGTGCCATCATCCCCGAGTACAGGACCTCTGGAAACACCATATATTTT | - | - | TRBJ1-3 | TRBV10-3
CASSQDRNQPQHF | TGTGCCAGCAGCCAAGACCGGAATCAGCCCCAGCATTTT | - | many | TRBJ1-5 | TRBV3-1
CASSIRGGLADRSSYNEQFF | TGTGCCAGCAGCATCCGAGGGGGACTAGCGGACCGGAGCTCCTACAATGAGCAGTTCTTC | TRBD2 | - | TRBJ2-1 | TRBV7-2
CASSPRSIQGAPGEKLFF | TGTGCCAGCTCACCACGTTCCATACAGGGGGCCCCCGGCGAAAAACTGTTTTTT | TRBD1 | - | TRBJ1-4 | TRBV18
CATSPGQGIDEQFF | TGTGCCACCAGTCCGGGACAGGGTATCGATGAGCAGTTCTTC | TRBD1 | many | TRBJ2-1 | TRBV24-1
CASCRNVASTDTQYF | TGTGCCAGCTGCCGGAACGTGGCTAGCACAGATACGCAGTATTTT | - | many | TRBJ2-3 | TRBV2
CASSYRGGAGATGTQYF | TGTGCCAGCAGTTACCGGGGCGGCGCGGGAGCCACAGGTACGCAGTATTTT | TRBD2 | few | TRBJ2-3 | TRBV6-2/TRBV6-3
CASSYGSGQPYEQYF | TGTGCCAGCAGTTACGGGTCAGGGCAACCCTACGAGCAGTACTTC | - | many | TRBJ2-7 | TRBV7-2
CASSPQAPGQGAGGYTF | TGTGCCAGCTCACCACAGGCACCGGGACAGGGTGCAGGTGGCTACACCTTC | TRBD1 | - | TRBJ1-2 | TRBV18